The clone carrying this T cell receptor (beta chain) showed up just once. A junction boundary mismatches the germline segment, possibly from a read error. TCR beta CDR3 regions were amplified from RNA transcripts. Investigators did first-round RT-PCR with HTBI primers, then second-round multiplex PCR. TCRdb passed the multiplex PCR reads through MiXCR, listing each CDR3 protein once. The sample carries 580,000 or so distinct CDR3 sequences, under 45% recorded once. This entry belongs to a study of Graves' ophthalmopathy and Graves' hyperthyroidism. CDR3 length equals 14 residues. Germline assignment: CDR1 MGHDK and CDR2 SYGVNS.

The sample was peripheral blood or thyroid tissue (not recorded which). The chain links TRBV25-1 to TRBJ1-3, with a tentative D call TRBD1 (6 bases). The TCR comes from an adult man with Graves' hyperthyroidism. The CDR3, as DNA: TGTACCAGCAGCTTAACAGGGTACGGAAACACCATATATTTT. This encodes CTSSLTGYGNTIYF.